Sequencing of this T cell receptor (beta chain) was carried out in a study of blood T cell repertoires in COVID-19 (dated by TCRdb to 2020 to 2022). Context from the whole study: Samples from collaborators originated in the United States, Italy and Spain and spanned both the acute and convalescent phases of COVID-19. The prospective study material was composed of cDNA or gDNA derived from T cells, B-cell-depleted T cells, or PBMCs. Samples were obtained from the ongoing ImmuneRACE study (first 160 participants) and from roughly 1,300 subjects provided by 6 global collaborators. Subjects who had been exposed to COVID-19, were actively infected with it, or had recovered from it provided the deeply sampled blood TCRbeta repertoires that made up the dataset. A freely available public database, intended as a resource for researchers studying the immune response to SARS-CoV-2, is where the repertoires were released. The sample metadata nearly always contained a de-identified subject ID, COVID-19 status, age in years and sex. Where HLA class I and class II types were available, the types were taken from metadata supplied by the sample provider, not from assay-based typing. Study-wide findings and limitations: The quantity of clinical and demographic metadata differed by source and by participant and was supplied without curation.

This clone was detected once. Its antigen specificity is not known. The sample holds no much larger clone one base away, and base qualities are not on file. TCRbeta CDR3 regions were amplified from genomic DNA by means of the immunoSEQ Assay, a bias-controlled multiplex PCR. Per the authors' processing: The number of nucleated cells in each sample was estimated from the amplification of reference gene primers within the assay. To quantify the absolute abundance of each unique TCRbeta CDR3 rearrangement, sequence reads were collapsed and filtered. For each sample, productive Simpson clonality was calculated as the square root of Simpson's diversity index over productive rearrangements. The immuneACCESS repertoire file appears here via TCRdb, limited to in-frame rearrangements. These files lack a portion of the clones; in checked studies, under half of the deficit traces to unresolved V genes, and the cause of the others is not known. V and J calls and clone size are those listed in that table; D and trimming were worked out from the DNA. The sample table records 100,000 or so clones; roughly 85% of these occur just once. The biggest ten clones account for 3.5% to 5% of the sample.

Whole blood was collected in K2EDTA tubes by collaborating institutions according to the institutions' own protocols. For TCRbeta analysis, collaborators shipped samples as frozen whole blood, isolated PBMCs, or DNA extracted from either of those sample types. This TCR came from a man in his fifties or sixties with acute or convalescent COVID-19. What was sequenced was peripheral blood.

CDR3 reads: CATLIAGGPIHEQFF. The sequence in DNA is TGTGCCACTCTGATAGCGGGAGGGCCCATCCATGAGCAGTTCTTC. The receptor chain draws on TRBV5-4 and TRBJ2-1, with 11 bases aligning to TRBD2. The germline V gene (reference sequence) provides CDR1 SGHNT and CDR2 YYREEE. The CDR3 has 15 amino acids, counting the end cysteine and phenylalanine. Only CDR3 DNA remains: 45 bases, in frame from the first base. V ends up 9 bases short and J 8 bases short, with an unmatched junction base count of 13.